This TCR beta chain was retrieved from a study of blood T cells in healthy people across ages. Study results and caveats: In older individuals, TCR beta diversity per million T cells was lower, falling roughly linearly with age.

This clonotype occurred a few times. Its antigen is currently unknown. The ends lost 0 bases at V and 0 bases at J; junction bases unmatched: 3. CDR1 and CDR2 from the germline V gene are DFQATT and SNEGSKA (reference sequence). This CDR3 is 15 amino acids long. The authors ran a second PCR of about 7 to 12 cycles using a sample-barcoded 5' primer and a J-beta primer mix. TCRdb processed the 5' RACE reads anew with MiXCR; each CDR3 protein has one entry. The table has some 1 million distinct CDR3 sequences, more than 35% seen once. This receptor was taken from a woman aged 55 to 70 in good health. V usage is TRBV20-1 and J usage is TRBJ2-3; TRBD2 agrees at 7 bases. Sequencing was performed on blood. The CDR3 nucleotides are TGCAGTGCTAGAGATCCGGGGGGAAGCACAGATACGCAGTATTTT. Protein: CSARDPGGSTDTQYF.